The 5 T cell receptor beta chains below were found in one sample sequenced in a study of T-cell memory formation after mild COVID-19. TCRdb fed the 5' RACE reads into MiXCR, producing one record per CDR3 protein. The data hold 300,000 to 350,000 distinct CDR3 sequences, with just under 20% observed a single time. Sequencing used PBMCs or a T cell subset sorted from them (not recorded which). All receptors come from a man younger than 35 who had mild COVID-19 (a few samples of this study predate the infection). Cell type and time point are not known.

This clonotype was found many times. The rearrangement joins TRBV6-4 to TRBJ2-1; D is undetermined. The CDR3 has 11 residues. Trimming stripped 1 base from V and 8 bases from J, with 3 bases between. Per germline, CDR1 MRHNA and CDR2 SNTAGT. The CDR3 spells CASSDYDEQFF. In nucleotides, the CDR3 is TGTGCCAGCAGTGACTATGATGAGCAGTTCTTC.

As for this clonotype: The junction and the germline gene differ at one end; a read error may be behind it. The chain joins TRBV27 to TRBJ2-5; D is possibly TRBD1 (6 bases). CDR3 length: 14 residues. CDR1 is MNHEY and CDR2 is SMNVEV in the germline V gene (reference sequence). The CDR3 loop is CASSHGQNQETQYF. The CDR3 nucleotides read TGTGCCAGCAGTCACGGACAGAACCAGGAGACCCAGTACTTC.

V and J are TRBV2 and TRBJ1-2; D gene ambiguous. The CDR3 totals 14 residues. Germline loops: CDR1 SNHLY, CDR2 FYNNEI. V was cut by 0 bases and J by 9 bases, with 14 bases left in between. The CDR3 DNA sequence: TGTGCCAGCAGTGAAGCGCAGGTCGGACGCCGCTACACCTTC. It specifies CASSEAQVGRRYTF.

The chain recombines TRBV10-3 with TRBJ2-1; 8 bases line up with TRBD2. This CDR3 region has 15 residues. The germline V gene encodes CDR1 ENHRY and CDR2 SYGVKD. With 6 bases clipped from V and 10 bases from J, the junction kept 14 bases outside the gene matches. The DNA of the CDR3 is TGTGCCATCAGCCCCCTGAGCGGGGGACGTCAGGAGCAGTTCTTC. It yields the protein CAISPLSGGRQEQFF.

This chain joins TRBV5-1 and TRBJ2-3; D uncertain. V lost 1 base to trimming and J lost 2 bases, with 8 bases between them. Germline-derived CDR1 and CDR2 are SGHRS and YFSETQ. CDR3 length equals 14 residues. The CDR3 coding sequence is TGCGCCAGCAGCTTGCCGCAGGCCACAGATACGCAGTATTTT. Translated, it gives CASSLPQATDTQYF. The full variable domain, completed using reference TRBV5-1 and TRBJ2-3, is KAGVTQTPRYLIKTRGQQVTLSCSPISGHRSVSWYQQTPGQGLQFLFEYFSETQRNKGNFPGRFSGRQFSNSRSEMNVSTLELGDSALYLCASSLPQATDTQYFGPGTRLTVL.